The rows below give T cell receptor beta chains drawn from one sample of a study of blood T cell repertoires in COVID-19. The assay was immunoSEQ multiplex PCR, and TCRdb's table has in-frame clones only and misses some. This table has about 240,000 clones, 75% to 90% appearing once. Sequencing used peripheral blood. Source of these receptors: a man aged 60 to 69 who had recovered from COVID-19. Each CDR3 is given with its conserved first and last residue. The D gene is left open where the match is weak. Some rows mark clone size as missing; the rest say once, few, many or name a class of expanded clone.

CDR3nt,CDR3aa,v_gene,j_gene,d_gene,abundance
TGTGCCAGCATCGAGGAGGGGAGACTCTATGGCTACACCTTC,CASIEEGRLYGYTF,TRBV7-9,TRBJ1-2,.,.
TGTGCCAGCAGTCTCCGGTCGAATAATGAAAAACTGTTTTTT,CASSLRSNNEKLFF,TRBV25-1,TRBJ1-4,.,once
TGCGCCAGCAGGCCGGACAGGGTCGGCTACAATGAGCAGTTCTTC,CASRPDRVGYNEQFF,TRBV23-1,TRBJ2-1,TRBD1,.
TGCGCCAGCAGCTTACCGGGGGGAAGCACAGATACGCAGTATTTT,CASSLPGGSTDTQYF,TRBV5-1,TRBJ2-3,TRBD2,.
TGTGCCAGCGGGACAGGGAACACTGAAGCTTTCTTT,CASGTGNTEAFF,TRBV12-3/TRBV12-4,TRBJ1-1,TRBD1,.
TGTGCCAGCAGTGAAAATTCTTATAGCAATCAGCCCCAGCATTTT,CASSENSYSNQPQHF,TRBV6-1,TRBJ1-5,.,few
TGTGCCAGCGGACTTACCACGGGACAGGGTACCCCAGCCTTC,CASGLTTGQGTPAF,TRBV28,TRBJ1-2,TRBD1,.
TGTGCCAGCAGCCCGGGACAGGGAGGCACAGATACGCAGTATTTT,CASSPGQGGTDTQYF,TRBV11-2,TRBJ2-3,TRBD1,.
TGTGCCAGCAGCCACGGGACTCGCCATTATTTTTTACACGAGCAGTACTTC,CASSHGTRHYFLHEQYF,TRBV9,TRBJ2-7,.,.
TGCGCCAGCAGCTTGGGGTTCCGGGACAATCAGCCCCAGCATTTT,CASSLGFRDNQPQHF,TRBV5-1,TRBJ1-5,.,.
TGTGCCAGCAGTTACGGTCGGGGGGAAAAACTGTTTTTT,CASSYGRGEKLFF,TRBV6-5,TRBJ1-4,.,once
TGTGCCAGCTCACCAATGTCAGGGAACTATGGCTACACCTTC,CASSPMSGNYGYTF,TRBV18,TRBJ1-2,.,.
TGCGCCAGCAGCTTGTTCAGGGAGGTGGTTTCACCCCTCCACTTT,CASSLFREVVSPLHF,TRBV5-1,TRBJ1-6,.,.
TGTGCCAGCAGACAGGGTGCTAACTATGGCTACACCTTC,CASRQGANYGYTF,TRBV2,TRBJ1-2,.,.
TGCGCCAGCAGCCGACAGCAAGAGACCCAGTACTTC,CASSRQQETQYF,TRBV5-1,TRBJ2-5,.,.
TGTGCCAGAAGCGGAAGGACAGTCTGGAATCAGCCCCAGCATTTT,CARSGRTVWNQPQHF,TRBV5-3,TRBJ1-5,.,.
TGTGCCAGCAGCGACCCTCTAGCGGGGTTCACAGATACGCAGTATTTT,CASSDPLAGFTDTQYF,TRBV6-2/TRBV6-3,TRBJ2-3,TRBD2,once
TGCGCCAGCAGCACGGCACTAGCGGGGGGGCTCGAGACCCAGTACTTC,CASSTALAGGLETQYF,TRBV5-1,TRBJ2-5,TRBD2,.
TGTGCTAGTGGTTTTGAGGAAGAGACCCAGTACTTC,CASGFEEETQYF,TRBV12-5,TRBJ2-5,.,.
TGTGCCAGCAGCATTGACAGGAACACTGAAGCTTTCTTT,CASSIDRNTEAFF,TRBV5-4,TRBJ1-1,.,.
TGTGCCAGCAGCGTCTATAACACCGGGGAGCTGTTTTTT,CASSVYNTGELFF,TRBV9,TRBJ2-2,.,.
TGTGCCAGCAGCGTAAGGGGGCAGGAGGGCAATGAGCAGTTCTTC,CASSVRGQEGNEQFF,TRBV9,TRBJ2-1,.,few
TGTGCCAGCAATACAGGGGGCAACAATCAGCCCCAGCATTTT,CASNTGGNNQPQHF,TRBV28,TRBJ1-5,TRBD1,.
TGTGCCAGCAGCTTGGTCCCGACAGGGGGCAAAAACATTCAGTACTTC,CASSLVPTGGKNIQYF,TRBV5-4,TRBJ2-4,TRBD1,.
TGTGCCATCAGGGACCCGGGACAGGGGTGGTCGGATGGCTACACCTTC,CAIRDPGQGWSDGYTF,TRBV10-3,TRBJ1-2,TRBD1,.
TGTGCCAGTAGGCCAGACAGTTATCTTAATGAAAAACTGTTTTTT,CASRPDSYLNEKLFF,TRBV19,TRBJ1-4,.,.
TGTGCCAGCAGTTTATCCTCCCGGGGCGCGGGGGGCTACACCTTC,CASSLSSRGAGGYTF,TRBV28,TRBJ1-2,.,.
TGTGCCAGCAGCCCTAACCGGGACAGGGGGGACACTGAAGCTTTCTTT,CASSPNRDRGDTEAFF,TRBV13,TRBJ1-1,TRBD1,.
TGTGCCAGCAGCCCTTCGGACAGGTTCGGGACCCAGTACTTC,CASSPSDRFGTQYF,TRBV7-9,TRBJ2-5,TRBD1,.
TGCGCCAGCAGCTTGATGGGGGAGGGCACTGAAGCTTTCTTT,CASSLMGEGTEAFF,TRBV5-1,TRBJ1-1,.,.
TGTGCCAGCAGCCCGGGGGTCCTATATGGCTACACCTTC,CASSPGVLYGYTF,TRBV7-9,TRBJ1-2,.,.
TGTGCCAGCAGTGAAGGGACAGGGGCATCCTACGAGCAGTACTTC,CASSEGTGASYEQYF,TRBV6-1,TRBJ2-7,TRBD1,.